Reported below is one T cell receptor beta chain. Its antigen is as yet unknown. This entry is derived from a study of graft-versus-host responses after intestinal transplantation. Study summary: Each recipient received anti-thymocyte globulin induction, then tacrolimus and steroids for about 3 years.

Clones were sequenced by immunoSEQ multiplex PCR, and TCRdb holds only the in-frame ones, with some missing. The data show tens of thousands of clones, roughly 91% seen once. This TCR derives from a human donor who received an intestinal transplant. The input for sequencing was unstimulated CD4+ T cells sorted from spleen or lymph node cells, taken before intestinal transplant.

Written as DNA, the CDR3 is TGTGCCAGCAGTTACCACGGGGGAGAGGTTTCACCCCTCCACTTT. Its translation: CASSYHGGEVSPLHF. The chain recombines TRBV6-5 with TRBJ1-6; maybe TRBD1 (5 bases). The CDR3 length is 15 residues. The germline gives CDR1 MNHEY, CDR2 SVGAGI. V lost 2 bases to trimming and J lost 9 bases, with 14 bases between them.